What follows describes a single T cell receptor beta chain. The antigen is undetermined. The data were obtained in a study of T-cell memory formation after mild COVID-19. Study details: For the most part, TCR clusters were specific to one donor. Findings of the study overall: CM and EM subsets held most contracting CD4+ clones; EMRA held CD8+ ones. Clones that contracted from day 15 to 85 had balanced CD4/CD8; later expanders were CD4+ biased.

CDR1 and CDR2 (germline): SGHVS, FQNEAQ. The CDR3 length is 15 residues. After removal of 1 base from V and 0 bases from J, the junction contained 3 bases not matched to a gene. 5'RACE primed at constant segments yielded TCR alpha and TCR beta cDNA libraries bearing sample barcodes and UMIs. From the 5' RACE reads, TCRdb called clonotypes with MiXCR, one entry per CDR3 protein. The repertoire consists of more than 300,000 distinct CDR3 sequences, with 20% to 25% occurring once and the leading ten covering over 20%. V usage is TRBV7-8 and J usage is TRBJ2-7; 7 bases agree with TRBD2. This sequence was found in a man younger than 35 who had mild COVID-19 (a few samples of this study predate the infection). Cell type and time point are not known. Material: PBMCs or a T cell subset sorted from them (not recorded which). The CDR3 region is CASSLERGLSYEQYF. CDR3 nucleotides: TGTGCCAGCAGCTTAGAGCGGGGACTCTCCTACGAGCAGTACTTC.